This entry concerns a single T cell receptor beta chain. Its target is not known. The sample originates from a study of graft-versus-host responses after intestinal transplantation. Germline V gene lookup returns CDR1 SGHAT and CDR2 FQNNGV. V shed 1 base, J shed 7 bases, and the junction held 10 bases outside the gene matches. The CDR3 totals 17 residues. TCRdb keeps only in-frame clones here, not all; method: immunoSEQ multiplex PCR. In the table there are roughly 120,000 clones, approximately 96% of which are singletons. The specimen comprised unstimulated CD8+ T cells sorted from spleen or lymph node cells, sampled before intestinal transplant. This chain connects TRBV11-2 to TRBJ2-2; 9 bases fit TRBD2. This clonotype originated in a human donor who received an intestinal transplant. The CDR3 loop reads CASSLVGGRALYGELFF. CDR3 nucleotides: TGTGCCAGCAGCTTAGTTGGCGGGAGGGCCCTCTACGGGGAGCTGTTTTTT.